These 24 T cell receptor beta chains originate from one sample sequenced in a study of persistence of HIV-infected CD4 T cells. Sequencing used immunoSEQ version 4 in survey mode. The assay was immunoSEQ multiplex PCR, and TCRdb's table has in-frame clones only and misses some. The sample has 40,000 to 60,000 clones; 75% to 90% are singletons. Anti-CD3/anti-CD28 beads served as a nonspecific positive control stimulus. Sorting of responding CD4+ T cells relied on upregulated CD40 ligand together with CD69. Their antigens remain unidentified. This specimen was CD4+ T cells sorted from PBMCs after roughly 17-hour stimulation, taken from a patient who received antiretroviral therapy. These receptors all come from an adult woman with HIV who was CMV-seropositive.

CDR3 sequence reads: CASSRDWTEAFF. CDR3 nucleotide sequence: TGTGCCAGCAGCAGGGATTGGACTGAAGCTTTCTTT. The genes are TRBV25-1 and TRBJ1-1; D is possibly TRBD1 (5 bases). CDR3 length: 12 residues. Germline V gene data show CDR1 as MGHDK and CDR2 as SYGVNS. V lost 6 bases and J lost 5, with 10 bases in between.

This chain uses TRBV9 with TRBJ2-7; maybe TRBD1 (5 bases). CDR1 SGDLS and CDR2 YYNGEE come from the germline V gene. This CDR3 comprises 14 residues. V was cut by 0 bases and J by 6 bases, with 13 bases left in between. CDR3 loop: CASSVEQEKGEQYF. DNA for the CDR3: TGTGCCAGCAGCGTAGAACAGGAAAAAGGCGAGCAGTACTTC.

The chain combines TRBV6-4 with TRBJ1-5; 7 bases match TRBD1. In germline, CDR1 is MRHNA, CDR2 SNTAGT. Trimming at V came to 5 bases and at J to 4 bases, leaving 8 bases not matched to a gene. This CDR3 comprises 15 residues. CDR3 nucleotides: TGTGCCAGCAGTCCCGGGACAGAGGCTAATCAGCCCCAGCATTTT. As protein: CASSPGTEANQPQHF.

The chain links TRBV7-5 to TRBJ1-5; the table's TRBD1 call for D was not verified on the DNA. TRBV7-5 is a known pseudogene. The CDR3 length is 18 residues. The DNA of the CDR3 is TGTGTCAGAAGCTTAATTCGTAACAAGTCCCATAGCAATCAGCCCCAGCATTTT. Protein sequence: CVRSLIRNKSHSNQPQHF.

V is TRBV6-2 or TRBV6-3 and J is TRBJ2-7; D might be TRBD1 (5 bases). CDR3 length equals 15 residues. CDR1 MNHEY and CDR2 SVGEGT come from the germline V gene. V was clipped by 4 bases and J by 1 base, with 14 bases between them. This chain's CDR3 is CASSLGQPPSYEQYF. In DNA form, the CDR3 reads TGTGCCAGCAGTTTAGGACAACCTCCTTCCTACGAGCAGTACTTC.

The V and J genes are TRBV24-1 and TRBJ2-2; 10 bases match TRBD1. CDR1 and CDR2 (germline): KGHDR, SFDVKD. The CDR3 runs to 15 residues. The V segment lost 3 bases and the J segment 4 bases; nucleotides outside the gene matches: 1. The CDR3 reads CATSDGTGVTGELFF. CDR3 in DNA: TGTGCCACCAGTGATGGGACAGGGGTCACCGGGGAGCTGTTTTTT.

This chain connects TRBV24-1 to TRBJ2-2; TRBD1 might be the D (6 bases). This CDR3 has 16 residues. With 4 bases removed from V and 5 bases from J, the gap between germline ends came to 16 bases. CDR1 is KGHDR, CDR2 SFDVKD, per germline. The CDR3 here is CATSDYGQMSTGELFF. CDR3 coding DNA: TGTGCCACCAGTGACTACGGACAGATGTCTACCGGGGAGCTGTTTTTT.

The rearrangement joins TRBV30 to TRBJ1-5, with a tentative D call TRBD1 (5 bases). CDR1 GTSNPN and CDR2 SVGIG come from the germline V gene (reference sequence). This CDR3 has 14 amino acids. Trimming removed 5 bases at V and 3 bases at J, with 14 bases between. Here the CDR3 reads CAWRSGRLNQPQHF. In DNA, the CDR3 is TGTGCCTGGCGTTCGGGACGGCTCAATCAGCCCCAGCATTTT.

The rearrangement joins TRBV14 to TRBJ2-2, with 13 bases lining up with TRBD2. V dropped 4 bases and J dropped 7; count of bases not matched to a gene: 3. CDR1 is SGHDN and CDR2 is FVKESK in the germline V gene. The length of the CDR3 is 15 residues. CDR3 in DNA: TGTGCCAGCAGCCGGACTAGCGGGAGTTACGGGGAGCTGTTTTTT. Translating it yields CASSRTSGSYGELFF.

This clone showed up just a few times. The chain carries TRBV20-1 and TRBJ1-2; D remains unclear. V shed 3 bases and J shed 3 bases, with 5 bases lying between them. The CDR3 is 11 residues long. CDR1 and CDR2 (germline): DFQATT, SNEGSKA (reference sequence). The CDR3 DNA reads TGCAGTGCTAGCTTCGACTATGGCTACACCTTC. It codes for CSASFDYGYTF.

This clone was seen only a few times. The chain has TRBV27 and TRBJ1-1, with unresolved D. V gave up 11 bases and J gave up 0 bases, with 4 bases separating them. The CDR3 loop spans 10 amino acids. Germline CDR1 is MNHEY and CDR2 is SMNVEV (reference sequence). CDR3: CAWLNTEAFF. The CDR3 bases are TGTGCCTGGTTGAACACTGAAGCTTTCTTT.

This chain links TRBV15 with TRBJ2-6; 9 nucleotides line up with TRBD1. V gave up 2 bases and J gave up 0 bases; unmatched junction bases: 11. The V gene's germline CDR1 is LNHNV and CDR2 YYDKDF (reference sequence). The CDR3 length is 20 residues. Here the CDR3 reads CATSRNPTGGGFSGANVLTF. DNA for the CDR3: TGTGCCACCAGCAGAAACCCGACAGGGGGGGGATTCTCTGGGGCCAACGTCCTGACTTTC.

This chain connects TRBV19 to TRBJ2-2; TRBD2 agrees at 12 bases. CDR3 size: 16 residues. Losses at the gene ends were 8 bases for V and 10 bases for J; bases not matched to a gene: 14. Germline lookup yields CDR1 LNHDA and CDR2 SQIVND (reference sequence). This CDR3 reads CASCALAGGRRAELFF. Written as DNA, the CDR3 is TGTGCCAGTTGTGCCCTAGCGGGAGGGCGGAGGGCGGAGCTGTTTTTT.

The chain uses TRBV18 and TRBJ2-3; 7 bases are shared with TRBD1. The trim removed 1 base at V and 2 bases at J, leaving 12 bases unmatched. Germline V gives CDR1 KGHSH, CDR2 LQKENI. CDR3 length: 18 amino acids. CDR3 coding DNA: TGTGCCAGCTCACCACGGGGCCGAGGGACAGACCTCACAGATACGCAGTATTTT. Translated, it gives CASSPRGRGTDLTDTQYF.

The chain couples TRBV7-2 to TRBJ1-2; TRBD1 matches 7 bases. The CDR3 loop spans 13 amino acids. V lost 2 bases, J lost 6 bases, and 3 bases stayed unmatched. The germline V gene has CDR1 SGHTA and CDR2 FQGNSA. The CDR3 here is CASSLWDRNGYTF. The CDR3 coding sequence is TGTGCCAGCAGCTTATGGGACAGAAATGGCTACACCTTC.

This clone was observed a single time. The chain uses TRBV12-5 and TRBJ1-1; TRBD1 might be the D (6 bases). This CDR3 spans 13 amino acids. CDR1 is LGHNT and CDR2 is FRNRAP in the germline V gene. The V and J ends lost 6 bases and 4 bases respectively, with 12 bases between them. CDR3 nucleotide sequence: TGTGCTAGTGGCACAGGGTCCTTCACTGAAGCTTTCTTT. Translation gives CASGTGSFTEAFF.

The chain couples TRBV27 to TRBJ2-6; 8 bases fit TRBD1. CDR3 size: 18 residues. Trimming cost V 0 bases and J 0 bases; bases outside gene matches: 4. CDR1 is MNHEY, CDR2 SMNVEV, per germline (reference sequence). The CDR3 sequence: CASSLSGTGFSGANVLTF. For the CDR3, the DNA is TGTGCCAGCAGTTTATCCGGGACAGGATTCTCTGGGGCCAACGTCCTGACTTTC.

The chain has TRBV5-6 and TRBJ2-1; 12 bases match TRBD2. The CDR3 loop spans 16 amino acids. V lost 3 bases to trimming and J lost 3 bases; unmatched junction nucleotides: 4. Germline lookup yields CDR1 SGHDT and CDR2 YYEEEE. Here the CDR3 reads CASSSSGRASYNEQFF. The DNA of the CDR3 is TGTGCCAGCAGCTCTAGCGGGAGGGCAAGCTACAATGAGCAGTTCTTC.

The V and J genes are TRBV19 and TRBJ2-7; D unclear. V was shortened by 3 bases and J by 4 bases, with 10 bases between the two germline ends. CDR3 size: 13 residues. Germline V lookup: CDR1 LNHDA, CDR2 SQIVND (reference sequence). The CDR3 DNA sequence: TGTGCCAGTAGTATCCATCACCCATACGAGCAGTACTTC. This sequence encodes CASSIHHPYEQYF.

The CDR3 DNA follows: TGCGCCAGCAGCCATGGGTTGTGGGGCACCGGGGAGCTGTTTTTT. Its translation is CASSHGLWGTGELFF. The chain has TRBV4-1 and TRBJ2-2; the D is unclear. Germline loops: CDR1 MGHRA, CDR2 YSYEKL. The CDR3 has 15 amino acids. V lost 3 bases to trimming and J lost 4 bases, with 12 bases between them.

The rearrangement joins TRBV5-1 to TRBJ1-1; 8 positions agree with TRBD1. Germline V gene sequence: CDR1 SGHRS, CDR2 YFSETQ. V gave up 0 bases and J gave up 2 bases; unmatched junction bases: 3. There are 15 residues in the CDR3. CDR3 residues: CASSLGGQANTEAFF. CDR3 DNA: TGCGCCAGCAGCTTGGGGGGACAGGCCAACACTGAAGCTTTCTTT. Filled out from reference TRBV5-1 and TRBJ1-1, the complete variable domain reads KAGVTQTPRYLIKTRGQQVTLSCSPISGHRSVSWYQQTPGQGLQFLFEYFSETQRNKGNFPGRFSGRQFSNSRSEMNVSTLELGDSALYLCASSLGGQANTEAFFGQGTRLTVV.

This clone has just one count. The rearrangement joins TRBV9 to TRBJ2-5; possible D gene TRBD1, 6 bases. This CDR3 has 16 residues. Trimming took 0 bases from V and 7 from J, leaving 19 bases between them. Germline V lookup: CDR1 SGDLS, CDR2 YYNGEE. The CDR3 region has the DNA TGTGCCAGCAGCGTAGAAGTTCTGGGGGCCGGAGGGACCCAGTACTTC. Protein: CASSVEVLGAGGTQYF.

The rearrangement uses TRBV3-1 (or the pseudogene TRBV3-2) and TRBJ2-7, with D tentatively TRBD1 or TRBD2 (5 bases each). Germline values: CDR1 LGHDT, CDR2 YNNKEL (reference sequence). The CDR3 extends over 12 amino acids. Trimming stripped 4 bases from V and 10 bases from J, with 14 bases between. CDR3 nucleotide sequence: TGTGCCAGCAGCCCCCACCGGGGCGAACAGTACTTC. This translates into CASSPHRGEQYF.

The chain combines TRBV3-1 (or the pseudogene TRBV3-2) with TRBJ1-1; D not certain. This CDR3 contains 11 residues. Per the germline V gene, CDR1 is LGHDT and CDR2 is YNNKEL (reference sequence). Trimming pared 3 bases from V and 4 bases from J, leaving 3 bases between. DNA of the CDR3: TGTGCCAGCAGCCAGGGCACTGAAGCTTTCTTT. Translating it yields CASSQGTEAFF.